One and the same sample provided the 19 T cell receptor beta chains below, sequenced in a study of T cells expressing NK-cell markers. TCRdb derives one entry per CDR3 protein from the 5' RACE reads, leaving out DNA. This table lists some 600,000 distinct CDR3 sequences. Sequencing input: blood T cells: a sorted CD56 or NKG2C T cell subset, CD4+ or CD8+ T cells, or bulk PBMC T cells (not recorded which). These receptors were obtained from a man younger than 30 in good health.

The J gene is TRBJ2-7, the V gene TRBV2; without DNA, the TCRdb call of TRBD2 cannot be checked. The length of the CDR3 is 14 residues. Looked up from germline, CDR1 is SNHLY and CDR2 is FYNNEI. CDR3 sequence: CASRPSGSRNEQYF.

The chain employs TRBV13 and TRBJ2-7; TCRdb lists TRBD1, though no DNA is available to test this call. The CDR3 contains 16 residues. Germline lookup yields CDR1 PRHDT and CDR2 FYEKMQ (reference sequence). This CDR3 is CASSFRILAGVHEQYF.

The chain links TRBV6-2 or TRBV6-3 to TRBJ2-7; the TRBD1 assignment by TCRdb is unverifiable without DNA. Germline CDR1 reads MNHEY; CDR2 reads SVGEGT. The CDR3 contains 14 residues. CDR3 region: CASGWAGGDNEQYF.

This sequence joins TRBV15 and TRBJ2-1; the TCRdb call, TRBD2, lacks DNA for checking. Per germline, CDR1 LNHNV and CDR2 YYDKDF (reference sequence). The CDR3 loop spans 18 amino acids. CDR3 loop: CATSRDSPRSGVHNEQFF. Filled out from reference TRBV15 and TRBJ2-1, the complete variable domain reads DAMVIQNPRYQVTQFGKPVTLSCSQTLNHNVMYWYQQKSSQAPKLLFHYYDKDFNNEADTPDNFQSRRPNTSFCFLDIRSPGLGDTAMYLCATSRDSPRSGVHNEQFFGPGTRLTVL.

V is TRBV7-6 and J is TRBJ2-7. Germline V lookup: CDR1 SGHVS, CDR2 FNYEAQ. This CDR3 is 15 amino acids long. The CDR3 here is CASSPFGVWNYEQYF. The variable domain in full, completed from reference TRBV7-6 and TRBJ2-7, reads GAGVSQSPRYKVTKRGQDVALRCDPISGHVSLYWYRQALGQGPEFLTYFNYEAQQDKSGLPNDRFSAERPEGSISTLTIQRTEQRDSAMYRCASSPFGVWNYEQYFGPGTRLTVT.

The chain joins TRBV14 to TRBJ1-1. The CDR3 is made up of 16 amino acids. Germline assignment: CDR1 SGHDN and CDR2 FVKESK. CDR3 region: CASSQDTLGWNTEAFF.

The chain recombines TRBV20-1 with TRBJ2-5; TCRdb picks TRBD1, but there is no DNA to check that call. CDR3 length: 16 amino acids. Looked up from germline, CDR1 is DFQATT and CDR2 is SNEGSKA (reference sequence). The CDR3: CSARDPRTGLQETQYF.

The chain uses TRBV16 and TRBJ2-7; there is no DNA to check the TCRdb D call of TRBD2. Germline V gene data show CDR1 as KGHSY and CDR2 as FQNENV. CDR3 length equals 13 residues. The CDR3 reads CASSPGGNYEQYF.

This chain uses TRBV5-6 with TRBJ2-5; no DNA is available, so the TRBD2 call from TCRdb remains unchecked. This CDR3 spans 16 amino acids. In germline, CDR1 is SGHDT, CDR2 YYEEEE. The CDR3 spells CASSPLGRRGKETQYF. Complete variable domain (other parts from reference TRBV5-6 and TRBJ2-5): DAGVTQSPTHLIKTRGQQVTLRCSPKSGHDTVSWYQQALGQGPQFIFQYYEEEERQRGNFPDRFSGHQFPNYSSELNVNALLLGDSALYLCASSPLGRRGKETQYFGPGTRLLVL.

This sequence joins TRBV4-1 and TRBJ2-1; TCRdb's D call of TRBD1 is untestable without DNA. Germline CDR1 MGHRA, CDR2 YSYEKL. The CDR3 runs 15 residues. The CDR3 loop reads CASSQVTGIYNEQFF.

J is TRBJ2-7 and V is TRBV2; TCRdb's D gene call, TRBD1, goes unchecked for lack of DNA. This CDR3 region has 17 residues. The V gene's germline CDR1 is SNHLY and CDR2 FYNNEI. This CDR3 is CASSPGQVLLGGNEQYF.

This chain links TRBV28 with TRBJ2-5. Germline CDR1 is MDHEN and CDR2 is SYDVKM. The CDR3 covers 14 residues. CDR3: CASSLPVVGETQYF.

This sequence joins TRBV27 and TRBJ2-1. This CDR3 comprises 14 residues. The germline V gene encodes CDR1 MNHEY and CDR2 SMNVEV (reference sequence). CDR3 in amino acids: CASSLSHRGNEQFF.

This chain links TRBV30 with TRBJ2-7; no DNA is available, so the TRBD2 call from TCRdb remains unchecked. The CDR3 runs 14 residues. The germline V gene encodes CDR1 GTSNPN and CDR2 SVGIG (reference sequence). This CDR3 reads CAWSVGQGGYEQYF.

The chain has TRBV11-3 and TRBJ2-1. The germline gives CDR1 SGHNT, CDR2 YENEEA. The CDR3 has 11 residues. CDR3 in amino acids: CASTYDNEQFF.

V gene TRBV5-1 combines with J gene TRBJ2-5; checking the TCRdb D call of TRBD1 is not possible without DNA. Per germline, CDR1 SGHRS and CDR2 YFSETQ. The CDR3 consists of 15 residues. The CDR3 loop is CASCLTGTFKETQYF.

The chain joins TRBV7-8 to TRBJ2-5; TCRdb names TRBD2, which stays unverified in the absence of DNA. CDR1 and CDR2 (germline): SGHVS, FQNEAQ. The CDR3 runs to 18 residues. This CDR3 is CASSLFGAGLAGGETQYF. Together with reference TRBV7-8 and TRBJ2-5, the CDR3 gives the full variable domain: GAGVSQSPRYKVAKRGQDVALRCDPISGHVSLFWYQQALGQGPEFLTYFQNEAQLDKSGLPSDRFFAERPEGSVSTLKIQRTQQEDSAVYLCASSLFGAGLAGGETQYFGPGTRLLVL.

This sequence joins TRBV7-7 and TRBJ2-1; TCRdb picks TRBD2, but there is no DNA to check that call. CDR3 size: 16 residues. Germline V gene lookup returns CDR1 SSHAT and CDR2 FNYEAQ (reference sequence). The CDR3 region is CASSPQLAGSYNEQFF.

The chain carries TRBV24-1 and TRBJ2-5; with no DNA, the TCRdb D assignment of TRBD1 cannot be verified. Germline V CDR1 and CDR2: KGHDR, SFDVKD. The CDR3 sequence is 16 residues long. This CDR3 reads CATSDSGHQNVETQYF.